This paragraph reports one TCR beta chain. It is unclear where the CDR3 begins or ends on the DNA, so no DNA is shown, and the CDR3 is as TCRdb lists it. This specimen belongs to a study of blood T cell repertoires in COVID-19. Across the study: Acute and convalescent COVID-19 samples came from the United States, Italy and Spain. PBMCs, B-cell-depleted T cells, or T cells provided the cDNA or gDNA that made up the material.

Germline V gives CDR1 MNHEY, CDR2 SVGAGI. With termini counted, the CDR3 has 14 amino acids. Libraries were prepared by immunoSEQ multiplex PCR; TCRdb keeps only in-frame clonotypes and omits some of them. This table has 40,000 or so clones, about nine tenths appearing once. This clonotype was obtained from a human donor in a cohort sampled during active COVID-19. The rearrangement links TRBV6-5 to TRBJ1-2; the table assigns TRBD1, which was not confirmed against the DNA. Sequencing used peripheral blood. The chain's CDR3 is CASSTSDRFVSYTF.